The next 14 T cell receptor beta chains were all read from a single sample in a study of CD8 T cells in Susac syndrome (dated by TCRdb to about 2019). The library relied on the immunoSEQ multiplex PCR assay. RNA was extracted using the RNeasy kit, and about 0.5 to 1 ug of the RNA was reverse transcribed with random hexamers. TCRdb reworked the public reads: Q25 trimming with fastp, MiXCR clone assembly, productive beta chains retained. A single entry per CDR3 protein holds the most common genes and DNA from its merged rows. In this sample the table shows around 170,000 distinct CDR3 sequences, approximately 95% of which occur a single time. The top ten clonotypes cover about 0.16% of the sample. Sequencing used CD8+ T cells from PBMCs. These receptors came from a human donor with multiple sclerosis.

In this sample, this clonotype turned up once. V and J are TRBV28 and TRBJ2-7; 10 bases match TRBD1. The germline gives CDR1 MDHEN, CDR2 SYDVKM. The CDR3 sequence is 15 residues long. V gave up 5 bases and J gave up 3 bases; unmatched junction bases: 7. Here the CDR3 DNA reads TGTGCCAGCAGTGAGGCACGGACAGGGGGCTACGAGCAGTACTTC. As protein: CASSEARTGGYEQYF.

The chain links TRBV2 to TRBJ2-7, with 7 nucleotides matching TRBD2. This CDR3 is 15 amino acids long. In germline, CDR1 is SNHLY, CDR2 FYNNEI. V lost 6 bases to trimming and J lost 1 base; unmatched junction nucleotides: 9. The CDR3 bases are TGTGCCAGCAGGAACCGGACTAGTGGTTCCTACGAGCAGTACTTC. Translated: CASRNRTSGSYEQYF.

As DNA, the CDR3 is TGCGCCAGCAAGGTTGGGGACGGCAAAAACATTCAGTACTTC. Translated: CASKVGDGKNIQYF. The chain has TRBV5-1 and TRBJ2-4; either TRBD1 or TRBD2 may supply D (5 bases each). The CDR3 extends over 14 amino acids. CDR1 is SGHRS, CDR2 YFSETQ, per germline. Trimming took 6 bases from V and 3 from J, leaving 13 bases between them.

The chain recombines TRBV7-9 with TRBJ2-5, with 10 bases that match TRBD2. The CDR3 loop spans 14 amino acids. Trimming removed 6 bases from V and 4 bases from J; junction bases left unmatched: 5. Per germline, CDR1 SEHNR and CDR2 FQNEAQ (reference sequence). The CDR3 loop is CASRTSGALETQYF. The CDR3 DNA reads as TGTGCCAGCAGAACTAGCGGGGCCCTAGAGACCCAGTACTTC.

This chain joins TRBV15 and TRBJ2-7, with D uncertain. The germline gives CDR1 LNHNV, CDR2 YYDKDF (reference sequence). The CDR3 is 12 residues long. CDR3 amino acids: CATLGPKSEQYF. CDR3 bases: TGTGCTACTCTAGGGCCGAAGAGCGAGCAGTACTTC. The full variable domain, rest sourced from reference TRBV15 and TRBJ2-7, is DAMVIQNPRYQVTQFGKPVTLSCSQTLNHNVMYWYQQKSSQAPKLLFHYYDKDFNNEADTPDNFQSRRPNTSFCFLDIRSPGLGDTAMYLCATLGPKSEQYFGPGTRLTVT.

The genes are TRBV5-1 and TRBJ2-7; 7 nucleotides line up with TRBD1. CDR1 and CDR2 from the germline V gene are SGHRS and YFSETQ. The junction had 9 bases not matched to a gene; V was cut back by 3 bases and J by 3 bases. The CDR3 totals 15 residues. CDR3 amino acids: CASSSGGAGGYEQYF. The CDR3 coding sequence is TGCGCCAGCAGCTCTGGTGGGGCAGGGGGCTACGAGCAGTACTTC.

The chain couples TRBV27 to TRBJ2-1; D is uncertain. The germline V gene encodes CDR1 MNHEY and CDR2 SMNVEV (reference sequence). The length of the CDR3 is 11 residues. V was trimmed by 1 base and J by 9 bases, leaving 4 bases between them. The CDR3 nucleotides are TGTGCCAGCAGTTTATTGGGTGAGCAGTTCTTC. As protein: CASSLLGEQFF.

The chain employs TRBV14 and TRBJ2-7; D not resolved. Germline CDR1 reads SGHDN; CDR2 reads FVKESK. Trimming stripped 5 bases from V and 2 bases from J, with 22 bases between. CDR3 length equals 17 residues. The CDR3 spells CASSSDGPDILTYEQYF. The CDR3 DNA reads as TGTGCCAGCAGCTCCGACGGACCGGATATATTGACCTACGAGCAGTACTTC.

This clonotype was recorded only once. The genes are TRBV20-1 and TRBJ2-2, with D unresolved. Trimming removed 0 bases from V and 4 bases from J, with 9 bases in between. There are 14 residues in the CDR3. Germline V gives CDR1 DFQATT, CDR2 SNEGSKA (reference sequence). CDR3 bases: TGCAGTGCTAGAGATACTGAATTCACCGGGGAGCTGTTTTTT. This translates into CSARDTEFTGELFF.

The chain combines TRBV28 with TRBJ1-1, with D maybe TRBD1 (6 bases). Trimming stripped 7 bases from V and 4 bases from J, with 28 bases between. In germline, CDR1 is MDHEN, CDR2 SYDVKM. The length of the CDR3 is 18 residues. CDR3 DNA: TGTGCCAGCACGAAGGGAGGGGCTCATTGGGGGCTGAGCACTGAAGCTTTCTTT. Translation gives CASTKGGAHWGLSTEAFF.

CDR3 sequence reads: CASSSADREYEQYF. CDR3 nucleotide sequence: TGCGCCAGCAGCTCGGCGGACAGGGAGTACGAGCAGTACTTC. The V gene is TRBV5-1, the J gene TRBJ2-7, with 8 bases lining up with TRBD1. J gave up 4 bases and V 3 bases, and 6 bases lay outside the gene matches. This CDR3 is 14 amino acids long. Germline values: CDR1 SGHRS, CDR2 YFSETQ.

V is TRBV28 and J is TRBJ2-5; D not resolved. CDR1 is MDHEN, CDR2 SYDVKM, per germline. The CDR3 is 11 residues long. The V gene lost 5 bases and the J gene lost 3 bases, with 4 bases spanning the gap. CDR3 region: CASSHEETQYF. CDR3 nucleotide sequence: TGTGCCAGCAGTCACGAAGAGACCCAGTACTTC.

V usage is TRBV12-3 or TRBV12-4 and J usage is TRBJ1-1; no firm D call. The CDR3 length is 12 residues. Trimming took 2 bases from V and 4 from J, leaving 5 bases between them. Here the CDR3 reads CASSLMGTEAFF. CDR3 sequence (DNA): TGTGCCAGCAGTTTAATGGGCACTGAAGCTTTCTTT.

This sequence joins TRBV20-1 and TRBJ2-7, with TRBD2 identical over 14 bases. This CDR3 has 17 amino acids. V trimming: 3 bases; J trimming: 6 bases; junction bases outside the gene matches: 13. The germline CDR1 and CDR2 sequences are DFQATT and SNEGSKA (reference sequence). CDR3 sequence (DNA): TGCAGTGCTAGGGTCTCGGGGACTAGCGGGAGTTATAGCGAGCAGTACTTC. Protein: CSARVSGTSGSYSEQYF.